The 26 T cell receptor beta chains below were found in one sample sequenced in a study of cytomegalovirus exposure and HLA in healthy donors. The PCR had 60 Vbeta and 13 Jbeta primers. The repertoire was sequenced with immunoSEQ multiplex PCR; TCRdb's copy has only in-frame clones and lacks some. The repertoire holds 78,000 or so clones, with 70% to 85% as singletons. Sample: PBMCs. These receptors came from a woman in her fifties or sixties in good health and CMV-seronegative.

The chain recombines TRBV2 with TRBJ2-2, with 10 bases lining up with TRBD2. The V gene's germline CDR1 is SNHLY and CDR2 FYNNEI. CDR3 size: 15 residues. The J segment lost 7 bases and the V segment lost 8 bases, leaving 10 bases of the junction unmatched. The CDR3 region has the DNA TGTGCCAGCGGCGAGGGGACTAGCGTGGGCGGGGAGCTGTTTTTT. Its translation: CASGEGTSVGGELFF.

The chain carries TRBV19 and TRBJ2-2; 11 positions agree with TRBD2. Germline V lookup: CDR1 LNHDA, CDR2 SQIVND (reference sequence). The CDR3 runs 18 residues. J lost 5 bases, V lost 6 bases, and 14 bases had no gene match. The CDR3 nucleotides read TGTGCCAGTAGGGGAAAACTAGCGGGAGTCCCGGGGACCGGGGAGCTGTTTTTT. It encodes CASRGKLAGVPGTGELFF.

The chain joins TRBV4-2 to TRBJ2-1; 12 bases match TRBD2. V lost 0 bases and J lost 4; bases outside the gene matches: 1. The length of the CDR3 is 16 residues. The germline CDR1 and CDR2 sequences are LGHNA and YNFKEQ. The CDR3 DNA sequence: TGTGCCAGCAGCCAAGAACTAGCGGGGGGATACAATGAGCAGTTCTTC. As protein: CASSQELAGGYNEQFF.

CDR3 in amino acids: CASTPSGTGGALSSYEQYF. CDR3 nucleotide sequence: TGTGCCAGCACCCCTTCCGGGACAGGGGGCGCCTTAAGCTCCTACGAGCAGTACTTC. This sequence joins TRBV28 and TRBJ2-7; TRBD1 matches at 12 bases. CDR3 length: 19 residues. Per germline, CDR1 MDHEN and CDR2 SYDVKM. J lost 0 bases, V lost 7 bases, and 16 bases had no gene match.

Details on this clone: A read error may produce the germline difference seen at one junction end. The CDR3 region is CASSSGLTLAF. The CDR3 bases are TGCGCCAGCAGCTCCGGACTGACTCTAGCTTTT. J is TRBJ2-3 and V is TRBV5-1; perhaps TRBD2 as D (5 bases). The CDR3 runs to 11 residues. Per the germline V gene, CDR1 is SGHRS and CDR2 is YFSETQ.

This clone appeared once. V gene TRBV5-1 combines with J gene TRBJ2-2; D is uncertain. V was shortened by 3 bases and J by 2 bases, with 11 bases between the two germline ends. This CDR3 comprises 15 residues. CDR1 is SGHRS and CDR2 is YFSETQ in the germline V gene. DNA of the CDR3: TGCGCCAGCAGCTCGGAGCCCGCAAACACCGGGGAGCTGTTTTTT. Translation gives CASSSEPANTGELFF.

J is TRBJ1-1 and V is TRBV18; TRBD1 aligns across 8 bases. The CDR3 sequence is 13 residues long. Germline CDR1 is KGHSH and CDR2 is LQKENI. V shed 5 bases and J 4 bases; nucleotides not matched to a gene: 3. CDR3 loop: CASSETGGTEAFF. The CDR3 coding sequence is TGTGCCAGCTCAGAAACAGGGGGCACTGAAGCTTTCTTT.

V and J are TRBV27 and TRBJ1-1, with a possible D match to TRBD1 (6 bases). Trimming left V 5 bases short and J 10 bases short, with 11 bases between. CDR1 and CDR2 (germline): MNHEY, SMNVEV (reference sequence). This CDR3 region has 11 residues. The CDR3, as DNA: TGTGCCAGCAGTAGCCCAGGGGCAGCTTTCTTT. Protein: CASSSPGAAFF.

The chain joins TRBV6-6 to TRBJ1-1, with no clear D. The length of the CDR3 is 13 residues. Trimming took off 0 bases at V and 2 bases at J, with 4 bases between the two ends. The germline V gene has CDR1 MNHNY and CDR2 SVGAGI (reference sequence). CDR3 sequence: CASSYSLNTEAFF. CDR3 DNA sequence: TGTGCCAGCAGTTACTCCCTAAACACTGAAGCTTTCTTT.

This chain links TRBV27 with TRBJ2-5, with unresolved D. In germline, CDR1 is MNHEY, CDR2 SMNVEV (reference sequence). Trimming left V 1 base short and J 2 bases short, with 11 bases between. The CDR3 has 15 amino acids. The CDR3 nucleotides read TGTGCCAGCAGTTTATGGGCAGGTATACAAGAGACCCAGTACTTC. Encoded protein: CASSLWAGIQETQYF.

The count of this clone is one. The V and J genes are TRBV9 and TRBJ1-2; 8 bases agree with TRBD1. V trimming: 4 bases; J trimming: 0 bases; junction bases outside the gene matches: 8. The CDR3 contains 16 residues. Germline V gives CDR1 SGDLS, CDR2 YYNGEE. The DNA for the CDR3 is TGTGCCAGCAGCCCCAAAGGGGGACAGGCTAACTATGGCTACACCTTC. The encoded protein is CASSPKGGQANYGYTF.

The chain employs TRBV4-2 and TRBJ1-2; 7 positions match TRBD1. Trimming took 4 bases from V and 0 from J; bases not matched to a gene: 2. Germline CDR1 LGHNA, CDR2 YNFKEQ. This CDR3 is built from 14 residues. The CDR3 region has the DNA TGTGCCAGCAGCCTACAGGGGACTAACTATGGCTACACCTTC. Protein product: CASSLQGTNYGYTF.

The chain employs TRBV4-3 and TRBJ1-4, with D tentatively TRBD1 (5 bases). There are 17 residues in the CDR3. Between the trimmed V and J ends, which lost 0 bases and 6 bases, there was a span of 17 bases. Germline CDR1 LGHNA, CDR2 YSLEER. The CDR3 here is CASSQDWRGGDDEKLFF. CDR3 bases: TGCGCCAGCAGCCAAGATTGGCGAGGCGGGGACGATGAAAAACTGTTTTTT.

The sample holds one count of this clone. The CDR3: CASSLSQANQPQHF. DNA of the CDR3: TGTGCCAGCAGCTTGAGTCAGGCGAATCAGCCCCAGCATTTT. This chain uses TRBV7-9 with TRBJ1-5; D gene unclear. The CDR3 length is 14 residues. V was trimmed by 3 bases and J by 4 bases, leaving 10 bases between them. Germline loops: CDR1 SEHNR, CDR2 FQNEAQ (reference sequence).

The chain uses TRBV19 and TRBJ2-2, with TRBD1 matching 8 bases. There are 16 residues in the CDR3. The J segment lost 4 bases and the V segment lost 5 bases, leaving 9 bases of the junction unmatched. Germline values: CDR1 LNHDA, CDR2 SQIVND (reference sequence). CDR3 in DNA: TGTGCCAGTAGTCCCCCGGGGACAGGACCCACCGGGGAGCTGTTTTTT. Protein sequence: CASSPPGTGPTGELFF.

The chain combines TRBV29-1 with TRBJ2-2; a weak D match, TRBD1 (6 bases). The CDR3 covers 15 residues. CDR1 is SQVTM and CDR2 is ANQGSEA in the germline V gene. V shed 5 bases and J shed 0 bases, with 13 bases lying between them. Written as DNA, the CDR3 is TGCAGCGTTCAGGGACACCCCGCGAACACCGGGGAGCTGTTTTTT. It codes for CSVQGHPANTGELFF.

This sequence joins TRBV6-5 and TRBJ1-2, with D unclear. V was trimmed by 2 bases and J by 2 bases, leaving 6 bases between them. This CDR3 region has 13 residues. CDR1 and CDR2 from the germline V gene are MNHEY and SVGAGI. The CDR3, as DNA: TGTGCCAGCAGTTACCGGAGAAACTATGGCTACACCTTC. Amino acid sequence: CASSYRRNYGYTF.

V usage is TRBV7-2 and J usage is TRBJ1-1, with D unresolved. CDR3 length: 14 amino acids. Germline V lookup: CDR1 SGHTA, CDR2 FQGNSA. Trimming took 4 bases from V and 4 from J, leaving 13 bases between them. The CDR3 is CASSYSGGGTEAFF. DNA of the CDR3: TGTGCCAGCAGCTATTCGGGAGGTGGCACTGAAGCTTTCTTT.

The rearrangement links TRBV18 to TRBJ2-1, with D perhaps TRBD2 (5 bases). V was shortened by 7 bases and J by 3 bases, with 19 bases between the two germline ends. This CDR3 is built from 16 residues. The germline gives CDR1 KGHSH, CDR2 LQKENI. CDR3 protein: CASLTTSKGVYNEQFF. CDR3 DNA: TGTGCCAGCTTAACTACTTCAAAGGGAGTCTACAATGAGCAGTTCTTC.

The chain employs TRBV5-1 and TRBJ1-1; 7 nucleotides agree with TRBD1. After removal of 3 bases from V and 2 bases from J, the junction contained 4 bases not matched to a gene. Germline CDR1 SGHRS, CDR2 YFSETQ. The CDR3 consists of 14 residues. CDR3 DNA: TGCGCCAGCAGCTCTCGGACAGGAAACACTGAAGCTTTCTTT. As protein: CASSSRTGNTEAFF.

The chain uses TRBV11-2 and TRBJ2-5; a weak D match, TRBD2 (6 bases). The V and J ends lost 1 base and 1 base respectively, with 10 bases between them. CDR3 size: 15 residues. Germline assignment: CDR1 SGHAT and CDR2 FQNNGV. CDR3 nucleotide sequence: TGTGCCAGCAGCTTAGCGGGAGCCGTCCAAGAGACCCAGTACTTC. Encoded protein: CASSLAGAVQETQYF.

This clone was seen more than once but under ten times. The CDR3 nucleotides read TGTGCCAGTAGTCCCGGACAGGGGGCTTCGGTCGAGCAGTACTTC. This encodes CASSPGQGASVEQYF. The V gene is TRBV19, the J gene TRBJ2-7, with TRBD1 matching over 11 bases. The germline V gene encodes CDR1 LNHDA and CDR2 SQIVND (reference sequence). Unmatched junction bases numbered 9, after V lost 5 bases and J lost 6 bases. The CDR3 is 15 amino acids.

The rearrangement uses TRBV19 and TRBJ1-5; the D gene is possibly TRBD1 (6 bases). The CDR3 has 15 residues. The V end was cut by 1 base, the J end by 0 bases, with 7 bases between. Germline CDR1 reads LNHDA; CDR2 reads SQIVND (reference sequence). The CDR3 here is CASSIGTASNQPQHF. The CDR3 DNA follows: TGTGCCAGTAGTATAGGGACAGCTAGCAATCAGCCCCAGCATTTT.

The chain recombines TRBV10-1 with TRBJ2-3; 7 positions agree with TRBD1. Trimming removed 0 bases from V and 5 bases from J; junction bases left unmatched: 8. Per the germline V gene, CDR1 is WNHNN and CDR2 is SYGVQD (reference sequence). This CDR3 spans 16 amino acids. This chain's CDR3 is CASSESRQGWVDTQYF. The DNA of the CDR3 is TGCGCCAGCAGTGAGTCACGACAGGGATGGGTAGATACGCAGTATTTT.

As DNA, the CDR3 is TGTGCCTGGACCGGGACAGGGTTTCAAGAGACCCAGTACTTC. The encoded protein is CAWTGTGFQETQYF. This chain connects TRBV30 to TRBJ2-5; TRBD1 matches at 9 bases. With V trimmed by 4 bases and J by 2 bases, 5 bases remained unmatched. The CDR3 is 14 amino acids. From germline, CDR1 is GTSNPN and CDR2 SVGIG (reference sequence).

The CDR3 is CASSPRSYGYTF. In DNA form, the CDR3 reads TGTGCCAGCAGTCCCCGGTCCTATGGCTACACCTTC. The V gene is TRBV28, the J gene TRBJ1-2; no reliable D call. The length of the CDR3 is 12 residues. Germline V CDR1 and CDR2: MDHEN, SYDVKM. Trimming removed 5 bases from V and 4 bases from J, with 8 bases in between.